A single sample is the source of the 20 T cell receptor beta chains below, sequenced in a study of blood T cells in healthy people across ages. Alongside a J-beta primer mix, a sample-barcoded 5' primer served in a second PCR lasting about 7 to 12 cycles. TCRdb analysed the 5' RACE reads with MiXCR anew, one entry per CDR3 protein. The sample holds some 1.6 million distinct CDR3 sequences, about 35% seen once. Sequencing was performed on blood. These receptors all stem from a woman in her 30s in good health.

The chain employs TRBV28 and TRBJ2-5; 7 bases line up with TRBD2. V lost 6 bases, J lost 4 bases, and 8 bases stayed unmatched. This CDR3 region has 14 residues. Germline assignment: CDR1 MDHEN and CDR2 SYDVKM. This chain's CDR3 is CASRGAGEGETQYF. In DNA form, the CDR3 reads TGTGCCAGCAGAGGGGCGGGGGAAGGAGAGACCCAGTACTTC.

The chain couples TRBV29-1 to TRBJ2-7, with D perhaps given as TRBD1 or TRBD2 (5 bases each). Trimming removed 4 bases from V and 5 bases from J, with 24 bases in between. CDR3 length: 16 residues. Germline assignment: CDR1 SQVTM and CDR2 ANQGSEA. CDR3 loop: CSVGLRGKGLVDEQYF. DNA of the CDR3: TGCAGCGTTGGTCTCCGGGGTAAGGGGTTGGTTGACGAGCAGTACTTC.

The CDR3: CASSRTTEYNEQFF. As DNA, the CDR3 is TGTGCCAGCAGCCGTACAACGGAGTACAATGAGCAGTTCTTC. This sequence joins TRBV3-1 and TRBJ2-1; D remains unclear. Per germline, CDR1 LGHDT and CDR2 YNNKEL (reference sequence). V lost 4 bases to trimming and J lost 4 bases, with 11 bases between them. This CDR3 region has 14 residues.

The J gene is TRBJ2-1, the V gene TRBV3-1, with D possibly matching TRBD2 (6 bases). Germline CDR1 is LGHDT and CDR2 is YNNKEL (reference sequence). V was clipped by 0 bases and J by 0 bases, with 12 bases between them. The CDR3 sequence is 17 residues long. The CDR3 here is CASSQDLRGSSYNEQFF. CDR3 DNA: TGTGCCAGCAGCCAAGATCTCCGGGGGAGCTCCTACAATGAGCAGTTCTTC.

The rearrangement joins TRBV7-3 to TRBJ1-2; TRBD1 aligns across 9 bases. Germline CDR1 reads SGHTA; CDR2 reads FQGTGA. CDR3 size: 18 residues. V shed 4 bases and J 5 bases; nucleotides not matched to a gene: 17. The CDR3 DNA reads TGTGCCAGCAGCTCACACCGGGACAGGGCGGGAGCCAGTTATGGCTACACCTTC. This translates into CASSSHRDRAGASYGYTF. The entire variable domain, with the rest obtained from reference TRBV7-3 and TRBJ1-2, is as follows: GAGVSQTPSNKVTEKGKYVELRCDPISGHTALYWYRQSLGQGPEFLIYFQGTGAADDSGLPNDRFFAVRPEGSVSTLKIQRTERGDSAVYLCASSSHRDRAGASYGYTFGSGTRLTVV.

The chain recombines TRBV6-4 with TRBJ1-6; D may be TRBD1 (5 bases). The CDR3 consists of 11 residues. CDR1 MRHNA and CDR2 SNTAGT come from the germline V gene. V lost 2 bases and J 14 bases, leaving 7 bases between the germline ends. The CDR3 protein is CASSDGGSLHF. The CDR3, as DNA: TGTGCCAGCAGTGACGGGGGGTCCCTCCACTTT.

The chain joins TRBV7-9 to TRBJ2-7; the D gene is possibly TRBD1 (6 bases). This CDR3 contains 15 residues. The ends were cut back, 5 bases at V and 3 bases at J, with 17 bases in the middle. The germline CDR1 and CDR2 sequences are SEHNR and FQNEAQ (reference sequence). The CDR3 DNA reads as TGTGCCAGCAGCAATCCAGGGGACACCCGCTACGAGCAGTACTTC. Amino acid sequence: CASSNPGDTRYEQYF.

This clonotype was recorded a few times. The genes are TRBV11-2 and TRBJ2-5; 14 bases line up with TRBD2. Trimming removed 5 bases from V and 7 bases from J; junction bases left unmatched: 6. The V gene's germline CDR1 is SGHAT and CDR2 FQNNGV. The CDR3 is 15 amino acids. The CDR3 nucleotides are TGTGCCAGCAGCATGACTAGCGGGGGGGGCGGGACCCAGTACTTC. This translates into CASSMTSGGGGTQYF.

The chain couples TRBV30 to TRBJ2-4; tentatively, D is TRBD1 (5 bases). Matching the DNA end better, TRBJ2-7 makes the J call doubtful. This CDR3 is built from 13 residues. CDR1 and CDR2 (germline): GTSNPN, SVGIG (reference sequence). The CDR3 is CAWSLDIYYEQYF. CDR3 nucleotide sequence: TGTGCCTGGAGTTTGGACATCTACTACGAGCAGTACTTC.

V is TRBV6-5 and J is TRBJ1-4, with 7 bases lining up with TRBD1. CDR3 length: 14 residues. Germline lookup yields CDR1 MNHEY and CDR2 SVGAGI. Trimming at V came to 5 bases and at J to 10 bases, leaving 10 bases not matched to a gene. The CDR3 region has the DNA TGTGCCAGCAGTCCCCTCAGGGACAGTAGAAAACTGTTTTTT. Translating it yields CASSPLRDSRKLFF.

A few counts support this clonotype. V is TRBV6-6 and J is TRBJ2-3, with a tentative D call TRBD2 (7 bases). Per germline, CDR1 MNHNY and CDR2 SVGAGI (reference sequence). Trimming stripped 4 bases from V and 3 bases from J, with 14 bases between. The CDR3 is 15 residues long. The CDR3 DNA sequence: TGTGCCAGCAGTTGGGGACACGGGAGGACAGATACGCAGTATTTT. It translates to CASSWGHGRTDTQYF.

The CDR3 DNA sequence: TGCACGACCGGGACAGGGTATGAGGGCTACACCTTC. Its protein product is CTTGTGYEGYTF. The chain is built from TRBV20-1 and TRBJ1-2; TRBD1 aligns across 9 bases. The CDR3 runs 12 residues. Germline V gene data show CDR1 as DFQATT and CDR2 as SNEGSKA (reference sequence).

Only a few counts were recorded for this clonotype. This chain links TRBV29-1 with TRBJ2-5, with TRBD2 identical over 7 bases. Germline CDR1 is SQVTM and CDR2 is ANQGSEA. The V and J ends lost 4 bases and 5 bases, in that order; junction bases with no gene match: 7. The CDR3 runs to 13 residues. CDR3 bases: TGCAGCGTTGCGGGGGGAGTGGAGGAGACCCAGTACTTC. It is translated as CSVAGGVEETQYF.

The chain is built from TRBV6-5 and TRBJ2-7, with D possibly TRBD1 on 6 matching bases. Germline CDR1 MNHEY, CDR2 SVGAGI. CDR3 length: 14 residues. V was trimmed by 6 bases and J by 1 base, leaving 13 bases between them. CDR3 region: CASRYGQSSYEQYF. The CDR3 DNA is TGTGCCAGCAGATACGGACAGTCTTCCTACGAGCAGTACTTC.

This clonotype occurred once. This chain uses TRBV4-1 with TRBJ2-7; D uncertain. The CDR3 contains 17 residues. CDR1 and CDR2 from the germline V gene are MGHRA and YSYEKL. V lost 1 base to trimming and J lost 5 bases, with 21 bases between them. CDR3: CASSQGVVQRPKDEQYF. The CDR3 coding sequence is TGCGCCAGCAGCCAAGGAGTGGTCCAGAGGCCGAAGGACGAGCAGTACTTC.

CDR3: CSVGDLNEKLFF. The CDR3, as DNA: TGCAGCGTTGGGGACTTAAATGAAAAACTGTTTTTT. J is TRBJ1-4 and V is TRBV29-1; D is possibly TRBD1 (5 bases). Germline lookup yields CDR1 SQVTM and CDR2 ANQGSEA. Trimming removed 4 bases from V and 5 bases from J, with 8 bases in between. This CDR3 contains 12 residues.

This chain uses TRBV20-1 with TRBJ1-1, with a tentative D call TRBD1 (5 bases). In germline, CDR1 is DFQATT, CDR2 SNEGSKA (reference sequence). This CDR3 is built from 13 residues. Trimming cost V 4 bases and J 4 bases, with 13 bases left between them. CDR3 residues: CSATEGPATEAFF. DNA for the CDR3: TGCAGTGCTACCGAGGGGCCGGCCACTGAAGCTTTCTTT.

The chain employs TRBV28 and TRBJ1-2; D is undetermined. The ends were cut back, 7 bases at V and 3 bases at J, with 12 bases in the middle. Germline-derived CDR1 and CDR2 are MDHEN and SYDVKM. The CDR3 spans 13 residues. CDR3 sequence: CASTLSGDYGYTF. The CDR3 DNA reads as TGTGCCAGCACCCTATCTGGTGACTATGGCTACACCTTC.

This clonotype occurred once. The chain couples TRBV7-9 to TRBJ1-4; D uncertain. The CDR3 contains 15 residues. Trimming pared 4 bases from V and 0 bases from J, leaving 9 bases between. Germline values: CDR1 SEHNR, CDR2 FQNEAQ (reference sequence). The CDR3 sequence: CASSSGLTTNEKLFF. CDR3 DNA: TGTGCCAGCAGCTCCGGCCTAACAACTAATGAAAAACTGTTTTTT.

This chain joins TRBV7-2 and TRBJ2-7; TRBD2 is a possible D gene (5 bases). The CDR3 is 15 amino acids. CDR1 is SGHTA, CDR2 FQGNSA, per germline. V shed 5 bases and J shed 5 bases, with 19 bases lying between them. In nucleotides, the CDR3 is TGTGCCAGCAGCCCGGGATCCCTAAGAGGGAACGAGCAGTACTTC. Its protein product is CASSPGSLRGNEQYF.